Listed here are 10 T cell receptor beta chains from one sample, sequenced in a study of T cells in Graves' hyperthyroidism and ophthalmopathy. TCR beta CDR3 sequences were amplified from RNA transcripts. An initial round of RT-PCR targeting the TCR CDR3 relied on the HTBI primer set. MiXCR, applied by TCRdb to the multiplex PCR reads, yields one record per CDR3 protein. The top ten clones hold 50% to 75% of a sample with under 300,000 distinct CDR3 sequences, around 20% of them seen once. Source material: blood. The receptor source for this set is a man aged 25-45 years with Graves' ophthalmopathy.

There are a few counts of this clonotype. DNA for the CDR3: TGTGCCAGCAGTTACCCGGGACTGGGTGAAGCTTTCTTT. Protein sequence: CASSYPGLGEAFF. The genes are TRBV6-6 and TRBJ1-1; tentative D call: TRBD1 (5 bases). CDR1 and CDR2 from the germline V gene are MNHNY and SVGAGI (reference sequence). The ends were cut back, 2 bases at V and 7 bases at J, with 11 bases in the middle. This CDR3 comprises 13 residues.

J is TRBJ1-5 and V is TRBV24-1, with unresolved D. V lost 4 bases and J 4 bases, leaving 7 bases between the germline ends. The CDR3 is 13 residues long. CDR1 and CDR2 (germline): KGHDR, SFDVKD. The CDR3 region is CATSEQPNQPQHF. CDR3 in DNA: TGTGCCACCAGTGAACAGCCGAATCAGCCCCAGCATTTT.

J is TRBJ2-7 and V is TRBV12-3 or TRBV12-4, with D unresolved. The V end was cut by 6 bases, the J end by 6 bases, with 15 bases between. There are 13 residues in the CDR3. CDR3 coding DNA: TGTGCCAGCAGCAAAGTGAGTAGCTTCGAGCAGTACTTC. This encodes CASSKVSSFEQYF.

As regards this clonotype: One base away lies a much larger clone, so this may be a sequencing read error. The V and J genes are TRBV5-1 and TRBJ2-3; TRBD1 is a possible D gene (5 bases). Germline V gene lookup returns CDR1 SGHRS and CDR2 YFSETQ. This CDR3 comprises 17 residues. Trimming left V 0 bases short and J 4 bases short, with 18 bases between. CDR3 protein: CASSLEPGWGGADTQYF. CDR3 sequence (DNA): TGCGCCAGCAGCTTGGAGCCAGGGTGGGGCGGCGCAGATACGCAGTATTTT.

The CDR3 bases are TGTGCCACCAGTGGGGTTAACTCCTACAATGAGCAGTTCTTC. Translating it yields CATSGVNSYNEQFF. V usage is TRBV24-1 and J usage is TRBJ2-1; D call uncertain. From germline, CDR1 is KGHDR and CDR2 SFDVKD. V gave up 5 bases and J gave up 0 bases, with 7 bases separating them. This CDR3 region has 14 residues.

This clonotype was counted a few times. The chain employs TRBV18 and TRBJ2-1; TRBD2 matches 10 bases. The CDR3 contains 16 residues. The trim removed 3 bases at V and 9 bases at J, leaving 11 bases unmatched. Germline CDR1 and CDR2: KGHSH and LQKENI. CDR3 amino acids: CASSPRGLAGAVEQFF. The CDR3 DNA sequence: TGTGCCAGCTCACCTCGAGGGCTAGCGGGAGCCGTTGAGCAGTTCTTC.

The chain carries TRBV6-2 or TRBV6-3 and TRBJ1-1; D is unclear. Trimming stripped 6 bases from V and 5 bases from J, with 16 bases between. Germline lookup yields CDR1 MNHEY and CDR2 SVGEGT. The CDR3 is 14 amino acids. In nucleotides, the CDR3 is TGTGCCAGCAGCCTTCCTCACCCGGGGACTGAAGCTTTCTTT. This encodes CASSLPHPGTEAFF.

The genes are TRBV30 and TRBJ2-5; TRBD2 matches at 8 bases. J was trimmed by 6 bases and V by 4 bases; bases with no gene match: 7. CDR3 length equals 13 residues. Germline assignment: CDR1 GTSNPN and CDR2 SVGIG (reference sequence). The CDR3 sequence: CAWTGAGGQTQYF. The DNA for the CDR3 is TGTGCCTGGACAGGGGCGGGGGGACAGACCCAGTACTTC.

This clonotype was seen a few times. This rearrangement joins TRBV2 to TRBJ2-7; D remains unclear. CDR1 and CDR2 (germline): SNHLY, FYNNEI. The CDR3 covers 14 residues. V gave up 6 bases and J gave up 2 bases, with 14 bases separating them. This chain's CDR3 is CASRPSRDPYEQYF. The CDR3 DNA is TGTGCCAGCAGGCCTAGTAGAGACCCCTACGAGCAGTACTTC.

The rearrangement joins TRBV7-8 to TRBJ2-2; 7 nucleotides match TRBD2. Germline loops: CDR1 SGHVS, CDR2 FQNEAQ. The CDR3 totals 17 residues. Trimming at V came to 5 bases and at J to 0 bases, leaving 9 bases not matched to a gene. CDR3 bases: TGTGCCAGCAGCCGCCCGGGGGGTTACGCGAACACCGGGGAGCTGTTTTTT. Translation gives CASSRPGGYANTGELFF.